This entry lists 15 T cell receptor beta chains sequenced from one sample in a study of shared clonotypes between healthy human individuals. Method: immunoSEQ multiplex PCR; TCRdb's copy keeps in-frame clones and lacks some. This sample has approximately 500,000 clones, with roughly 95% found just once. What was sequenced was naive CD4+ T cells sorted from blood. The subset was: CD45RA+ positively selected. These receptor sequences come from a woman in her thirties in good health.

This clone was seen more than once but under ten times. V is TRBV28 and J is TRBJ2-4; D perhaps matches TRBD1 (6 bases). Germline CDR1 is MDHEN and CDR2 is SYDVKM. Trimming took off 2 bases at V and 5 bases at J, with 7 bases between the two ends. The CDR3 totals 13 residues. CDR3 bases: TGTGCCAGCAGTTTACCAGGGGAAAACATTCAGTACTTC. Translation: CASSLPGENIQYF.

J is TRBJ2-7 and V is TRBV11-2; TRBD1 is a possible D gene (5 bases). The CDR3 sequence is 15 residues long. The germline V and J ends were trimmed by 2 bases and 3 bases, with 14 bases remaining between them. Germline V gene data show CDR1 as SGHAT and CDR2 as FQNNGV. CDR3 DNA: TGTGCCAGCAGCTTACCCCCCCCCAGGGTCTACGAGCAGTACTTC. Amino acid sequence: CASSLPPPRVYEQYF. Variable domain in full (rest from reference TRBV11-2 and TRBJ2-7): EAGVAQSPRYKIIEKRQSVAFWCNPISGHATLYWYQQILGQGPKLLIQFQNNGVVDDSQLPKDRFSAERLKGVDSTLKIQPAKLEDSAVYLCASSLPPPRVYEQYFGPGTRLTVT.

This chain connects TRBV6-5 to TRBJ2-2; TRBD1 is a possible D gene (5 bases). There are 15 residues in the CDR3. V lost 8 bases and J 2 bases, leaving 15 bases between the germline ends. Germline CDR1 MNHEY, CDR2 SVGAGI. CDR3 residues: CASGVGQGNTGELFF. The CDR3 DNA sequence: TGTGCCAGCGGGGTGGGGCAGGGTAACACCGGGGAGCTGTTTTTT.

This chain connects TRBV10-3 to TRBJ2-3; D is perhaps TRBD1 (6 bases). Germline values: CDR1 ENHRY, CDR2 SYGVKD. This CDR3 region has 14 residues. V was pared by 3 bases and J by 2 bases, with 9 bases between. CDR3 nucleotide sequence: TGTGCCATCAGTGACAGGGGTGTCACAGATACGCAGTATTTT. Amino acid sequence: CAISDRGVTDTQYF.

This clone was picked up one time. V usage is TRBV18 and J usage is TRBJ1-4, with D unresolved. V lost 0 bases and J 7 bases, leaving 6 bases between the germline ends. This CDR3 is built from 13 residues. CDR1 and CDR2 from the germline V gene are KGHSH and LQKENI. CDR3 DNA: TGTGCCAGCTCACCACCGACACCTGAAAAACTGTTTTTT. Its protein is CASSPPTPEKLFF.

The chain is built from TRBV28 and TRBJ2-7; 7 positions match TRBD2. Germline values: CDR1 MDHEN, CDR2 SYDVKM. The trim removed 5 bases at V and 6 bases at J, leaving 16 bases unmatched. The CDR3 loop spans 16 amino acids. CDR3 bases: TGTGCCAGCAGTGTTGGCGGGAGTAGGCTGTGGTTCGAGCAGTACTTC. Translated: CASSVGGSRLWFEQYF. The variable domain in full, with the rest retrieved from reference TRBV28 and TRBJ2-7, is DVKVTQSSRYLVKRTGEKVFLECVQDMDHENMFWYRQDPGLGLRLIYFSYDVKMKEKGDIPEGYSVSREKKERFSLILESASTNQTSMYLCASSVGGSRLWFEQYFGPGTRLTVT.

The rearrangement uses TRBV19 and TRBJ2-3, with TRBD2 identical over 11 bases. The CDR3 loop spans 14 amino acids. Unmatched junction bases numbered 3, after V lost 5 bases and J lost 5 bases. Germline CDR1 and CDR2: LNHDA and SQIVND (reference sequence). CDR3 DNA: TGTGCCAGTAGTCCAGGACTAGCGGGAGATACGCAGTATTTT. Its translation is CASSPGLAGDTQYF.

The chain recombines TRBV18 with TRBJ2-7; D is undetermined. Germline CDR1 KGHSH, CDR2 LQKENI. The CDR3 runs to 16 residues. V was pared by 6 bases and J by 1 base, with 19 bases between. The chain's CDR3 is CASSRPSKKSSYEQYF. CDR3 nucleotides: TGTGCCAGCTCCCGCCCCTCTAAGAAGTCGTCCTACGAGCAGTACTTC.

The rearrangement links TRBV5-6 to TRBJ2-7; 10 bases are a match to TRBD2. The CDR3 is made up of 15 amino acids. V lost 4 bases to trimming and J lost 1 base; unmatched junction nucleotides: 5. The germline gives CDR1 SGHDT, CDR2 YYEEEE. CDR3 in amino acids: CASSRPGLASYEQYF. The DNA of the CDR3 is TGTGCCAGCAGCCGACCGGGACTAGCGTCCTACGAGCAGTACTTC.

The gene calls are TRBV2 and TRBJ1-6; D is unresolved. The length of the CDR3 is 15 residues. Germline V gene lookup returns CDR1 SNHLY and CDR2 FYNNEI. Trimming took 3 bases from V and 10 from J, leaving 16 bases between them. The CDR3: CASSDRWAANSPLHF. Written as DNA, the CDR3 is TGTGCCAGCAGTGACCGGTGGGCCGCGAACTCACCCCTCCACTTT.

This clone has a single count. The V call is TRBV2, the J call TRBJ2-7; 8 nucleotides align to TRBD2. The length of the CDR3 is 16 residues. CDR1 and CDR2 from the germline V gene are SNHLY and FYNNEI. Losses at the gene ends were 8 bases for V and 2 bases for J; bases not matched to a gene: 14. The CDR3 region is CASRSGRAGGAYEQYF. CDR3 sequence (DNA): TGTGCCAGCCGTAGCGGAAGGGCGGGAGGAGCCTACGAGCAGTACTTC.

The genes are TRBV19 and TRBJ2-7, with 12 positions matching TRBD2. The CDR3 has 13 amino acids. Germline lookup yields CDR1 LNHDA and CDR2 SQIVND (reference sequence). Unmatched junction bases numbered 3, after V lost 8 bases and J lost 4 bases. The CDR3 is CASGTSGRYEQYF. Here the CDR3 DNA reads TGTGCCAGTGGAACTAGCGGGAGGTACGAGCAGTACTTC.

The rearrangement joins TRBV5-4 to TRBJ2-1, with 9 bases lining up with TRBD2. The V gene end was trimmed by 0 bases and the J gene end by 8 bases; junction bases not matched to a gene: 9. CDR3 size: 16 residues. CDR1 is SGHNT and CDR2 is YYREEE in the germline V gene (reference sequence). CDR3 DNA sequence: TGTGCCAGCAGCTTGGCCCCTAGCGGGATCATAGATGAGCAGTTCTTC. It encodes CASSLAPSGIIDEQFF. Together with reference TRBV5-4 and TRBJ2-1, the CDR3 gives the full variable domain: ETGVTQSPTHLIKTRGQQVTLRCSSQSGHNTVSWYQQALGQGPQFIFQYYREEENGRGNFPPRFSGLQFPNYSSELNVNALELDDSALYLCASSLAPSGIIDEQFFGPGTRLTVL.

CDR3 residues: CASSARGKVYNEQFF. CDR3 nucleotides: TGTGCCAGCAGTGCAAGGGGCAAGGTTTACAATGAGCAGTTCTTC. The chain carries TRBV2 and TRBJ2-1; maybe TRBD1 (5 bases). V lost 4 bases and J lost 4, with 14 bases in between. CDR3 size: 15 residues. CDR1 is SNHLY and CDR2 is FYNNEI in the germline V gene. The whole variable domain, filled in from reference TRBV2 and TRBJ2-1, reads EPEVTQTPSHQVTQMGQEVILRCVPISNHLYFYWYRQILGQKVEFLVSFYNNEISEKSEIFDDQFSVERPDGSNFTLKIRSTKLEDSAMYFCASSARGKVYNEQFFGPGTRLTVL.

J is TRBJ2-7 and V is TRBV6-6, with 8 bases fitting TRBD1. The germline gives CDR1 MNHNY, CDR2 SVGAGI (reference sequence). With 3 bases clipped from V and 5 bases from J, the junction kept 6 bases outside the gene matches. The CDR3 is 14 amino acids. CDR3 in DNA: TGTGCCAGCAGTTATAGCAGGGGGCCCCACGAGCAGTACTTC. Translating it yields CASSYSRGPHEQYF.